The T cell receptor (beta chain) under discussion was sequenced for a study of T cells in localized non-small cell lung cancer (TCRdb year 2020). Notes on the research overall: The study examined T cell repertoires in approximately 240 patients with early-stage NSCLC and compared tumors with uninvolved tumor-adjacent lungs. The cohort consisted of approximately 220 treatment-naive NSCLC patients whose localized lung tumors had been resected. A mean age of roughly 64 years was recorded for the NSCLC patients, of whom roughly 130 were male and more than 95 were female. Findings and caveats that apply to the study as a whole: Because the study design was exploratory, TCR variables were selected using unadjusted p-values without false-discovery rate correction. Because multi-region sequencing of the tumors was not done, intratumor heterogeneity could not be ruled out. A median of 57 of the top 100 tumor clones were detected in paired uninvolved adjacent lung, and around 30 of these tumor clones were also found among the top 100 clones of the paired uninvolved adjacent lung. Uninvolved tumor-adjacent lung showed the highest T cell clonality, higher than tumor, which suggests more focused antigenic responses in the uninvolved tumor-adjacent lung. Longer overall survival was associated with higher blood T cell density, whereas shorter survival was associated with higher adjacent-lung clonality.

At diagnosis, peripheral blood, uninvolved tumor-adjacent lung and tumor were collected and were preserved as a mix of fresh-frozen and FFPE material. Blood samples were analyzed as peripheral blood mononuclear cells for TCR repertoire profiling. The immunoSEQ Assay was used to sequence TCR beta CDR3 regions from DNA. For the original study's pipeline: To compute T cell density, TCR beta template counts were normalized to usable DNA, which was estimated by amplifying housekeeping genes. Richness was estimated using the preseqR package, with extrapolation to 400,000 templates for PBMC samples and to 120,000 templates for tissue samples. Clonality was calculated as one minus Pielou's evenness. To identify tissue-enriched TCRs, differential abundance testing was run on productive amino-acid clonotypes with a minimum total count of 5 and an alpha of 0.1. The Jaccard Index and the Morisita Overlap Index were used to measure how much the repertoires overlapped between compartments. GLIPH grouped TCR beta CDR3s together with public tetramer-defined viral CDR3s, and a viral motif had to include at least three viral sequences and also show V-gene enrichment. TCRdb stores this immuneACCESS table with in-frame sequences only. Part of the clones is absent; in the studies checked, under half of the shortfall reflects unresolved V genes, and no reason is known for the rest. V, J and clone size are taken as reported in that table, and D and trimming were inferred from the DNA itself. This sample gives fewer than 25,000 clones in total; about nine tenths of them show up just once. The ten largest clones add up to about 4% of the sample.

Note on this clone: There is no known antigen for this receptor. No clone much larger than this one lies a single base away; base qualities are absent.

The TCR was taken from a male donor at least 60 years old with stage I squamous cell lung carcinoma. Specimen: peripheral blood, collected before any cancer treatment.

The bases read TGTGCCAGCTCACCCGGAGGGGTCTCCTACGAGCAGTACTTC. This is translated as CASSPGGVSYEQYF. Recombination joined TRBV18 with TRBJ2-7; a tentative D call is TRBD2 (6 bases match). CDR1 and CDR2 (KGHSH, LQKENI) derive from the germline V gene. V loses 3 bases of germline sequence and J loses 0 bases, and the interval between the two ends is 9 bases. Including cysteine and phenylalanine, the CDR3 has 14 amino acids. The entry retains the CDR3 DNA only, 42 bases that are in frame from base 1.